The source of this T cell receptor beta chain is a study of T cells expressing NK-cell markers. As for the study in general: Researchers got TCR beta repertoires out of sorted CD3+CD56+NKG2C+, CD3+CD56+NKG2C- and CD3+CD56-NKG2C+ T cells.

5'RACE template switching built TCR beta cDNA with unique molecular identifiers. TCRdb re-called the 5' RACE reads and gives one entry per CDR3 protein, without DNA. This sample's table has roughly 180,000 distinct CDR3 sequences. General study points: HCMV specificity was not established for the expanded NKG2C+ T cell clones.

A remark on this clonotype: Its antigen is as yet unknown.

This CDR3 has 16 residues. The gene calls are TRBV12-3 or TRBV12-4 and TRBJ2-1; lacking DNA, the TRBD1 call made by TCRdb goes unchecked. The sequencing sample was made of blood T cells: a sorted CD56 or NKG2C T cell subset, CD4+ or CD8+ T cells, or bulk PBMC T cells (not recorded which). This receptor was obtained from a woman aged 18 to 75 in good health. The CDR3 reads CASSLRGTSSYNEQFF.